The next 18 T cell receptor beta chains were all read from a single sample in a study of neurological immune-mediated disorders. MiXCR was run by TCRdb on the 5' RACE reads, yielding one entry per CDR3 protein. The data contain approximately 53,000 distinct CDR3 sequences, more than 8.5% of them singletons. Time point denoted: longitudinal time-point 1 (baseline). The sequenced sample consisted of PBMCs. The receptors were sampled from a woman in her thirties or forties in good health.

Notes on this clonotype: This may arise from a read error, as a much more abundant clone is one base away. This chain connects TRBV25-1 to TRBJ2-7, with D perhaps matching TRBD1 or TRBD2 (6 bases each). The CDR3 loop spans 14 amino acids. V lost 2 bases to trimming and J lost 5 bases, with 13 bases between them. Germline V lookup: CDR1 MGHDK, CDR2 SYGVNS. For the CDR3, the DNA is TGTGCCAGCAGTGAACCCGGGGGCTTCCACGAGCAGTACTTC. Translated: CASSEPGGFHEQYF.

This clonotype was counted at least ten times. This chain connects TRBV21-1 to TRBJ1-2. TRBV21-1 is noted as a pseudogene. This CDR3 is 10 amino acids long. The CDR3 sequence is CASNGHGYTF. CDR3 nucleotide sequence: TGTGCCAGCAACGGGCATGGCTACACCTTC.

Ten or more counts support this clonotype. V and J are TRBV5-6 and TRBJ2-1; D gene ambiguous. The V and J ends lost 3 bases and 7 bases respectively, with 8 bases between them. CDR1 SGHDT and CDR2 YYEEEE come from the germline V gene. This CDR3 comprises 12 residues. This CDR3 is CASSSSVNEQFF. CDR3 DNA sequence: TGTGCCAGCAGCTCGAGCGTGAATGAGCAGTTCTTC. The variable domain in full, with the rest retrieved from reference TRBV5-6 and TRBJ2-1, is DAGVTQSPTHLIKTRGQQVTLRCSPKSGHDTVSWYQQALGQGPQFIFQYYEEEERQRGNFPDRFSGHQFPNYSSELNVNALLLGDSALYLCASSSSVNEQFFGPGTRLTVL.

There are many counts of this clonotype. The chain employs TRBV5-1 and TRBJ1-6; D possibly corresponds to TRBD1 (5 bases). This CDR3 comprises 15 residues. V lost 0 bases and J lost 7, with 11 bases in between. The V gene's germline CDR1 is SGHRS and CDR2 YFSETQ. CDR3 sequence reads: CASSLEWGPNSPLHF. Written as DNA, the CDR3 is TGCGCCAGCAGCTTGGAGTGGGGCCCAAATTCACCCCTCCACTTT.

There are many counts of this clonotype. The chain is built from TRBV12-3 or TRBV12-4 and TRBJ2-5, with D tentatively TRBD1 (5 bases). Trimming removed 6 bases at V and 5 bases at J, with 13 bases between. This CDR3 is built from 13 residues. The CDR3 DNA follows: TGTGCCAGCAGCCTTGGACAATGGGAGACCCAGTACTTC. Its translation: CASSLGQWETQYF.

At least ten counts were recorded for this clonotype. The rearrangement uses TRBV7-2 and TRBJ2-7, with 9 bases that match TRBD1. From germline, CDR1 is SGHTA and CDR2 FQGNSA. This CDR3 has 15 residues. V dropped 5 bases and J dropped 2; count of bases not matched to a gene: 7. The CDR3 spells CASSGSGTGPYEQYF. For the CDR3, the DNA is TGTGCCAGCAGCGGCTCCGGGACAGGGCCCTACGAGCAGTACTTC.

This clonotype appeared many times. This chain links TRBV25-1 with TRBJ1-2; D ambiguous. Germline V gene sequence: CDR1 MGHDK, CDR2 SYGVNS. Trimming cost V 1 base and J 7 bases, with 10 bases left between them. The CDR3 is 13 residues long. CDR3 amino acids: CASSESGRSGYTF. The CDR3 coding sequence is TGTGCCAGCAGTGAATCGGGCCGGAGTGGCTACACCTTC.

Details on this clonotype: An end of the junction does not agree with germline; a read error may underlie this. The rearrangement links TRBV4-3 to TRBJ2-7; maybe TRBD1 (6 bases). This CDR3 comprises 15 residues. CDR1 is LGHNA, CDR2 YSLEER, per germline. CDR3 sequence (DNA): TGCGCCAGCATCCAAGGCCTGGACAGCCCCTACGAGCAGTACTTC. This codes for CASIQGLDSPYEQYF.

This chain connects TRBV19 to TRBJ2-1, with D possibly TRBD2 on 6 matching bases. Germline V gene data show CDR1 as LNHDA and CDR2 as SQIVND (reference sequence). There are 13 residues in the CDR3. Between the trimmed V and J ends, which lost 10 bases and 0 bases, there was a span of 10 bases. The chain's CDR3 is CATGGSSYNEQFF. As DNA, the CDR3 is TGTGCCACCGGGGGTAGCTCCTACAATGAGCAGTTCTTC.

In its sample, this clonotype was seen many times. The V gene is TRBV20-1, the J gene TRBJ2-5; 10 bases align to TRBD2. The CDR3 covers 15 residues. Per germline, CDR1 DFQATT and CDR2 SNEGSKA (reference sequence). Unmatched junction bases numbered 11, after V lost 0 bases and J lost 10 bases. CDR3 nucleotides: TGCAGTGCTAGAGATCGGGTAGCGGGAGGCGAGTACCAGTACTTC. This encodes CSARDRVAGGEYQYF.

This clonotype was seen many times. This chain links TRBV10-3 with TRBJ1-3; D is perhaps TRBD1 (5 bases). Germline values: CDR1 ENHRY, CDR2 SYGVKD. CDR3 length equals 16 residues. V was shortened by 1 base and J by 4 bases, with 14 bases between the two germline ends. The CDR3 DNA reads TGTGCCATCAGTGAGTTATGGAGAGGGGACGGAAACACCATATATTTT. Encoded protein: CAISELWRGDGNTIYF.

This clonotype was observed at least ten times. The chain couples TRBV15 to TRBJ2-1; 11 bases line up with TRBD2. CDR3 length: 15 amino acids. Trimming took 1 base from V and 9 from J; bases not matched to a gene: 5. The germline CDR1 and CDR2 sequences are LNHNV and YYDKDF (reference sequence). The chain's CDR3 is CATSRGTSGSTEQFF. DNA of the CDR3: TGTGCCACCAGCAGAGGCACTAGCGGGAGCACTGAGCAGTTCTTC.

This clonotype showed up many times. This chain joins TRBV6-2 or TRBV6-3 and TRBJ1-5; 12 nucleotides match TRBD1. CDR1 is MNHEY, CDR2 SVGEGT, per germline. With V trimmed by 2 bases and J by 7 bases, 9 bases remained unmatched. The CDR3 is 17 residues long. CDR3 amino acids: CASSYPGTGGAWQPQHF. In DNA form, the CDR3 reads TGTGCCAGCAGTTACCCCGGGACAGGGGGCGCATGGCAGCCCCAGCATTTT.

Many counts were recorded for this clonotype. This chain joins TRBV6-2 or TRBV6-3 and TRBJ2-5, with 9 bases aligning to TRBD1. Germline V CDR1 and CDR2: MNHEY, SVGEGT. J was trimmed by 0 bases and V by 0 bases; bases with no gene match: 2. This CDR3 region has 16 residues. Here the CDR3 reads CASSYSDRGNQETQYF. The CDR3, as DNA: TGTGCCAGCAGTTACTCCGACAGGGGGAACCAAGAGACCCAGTACTTC.

This clonotype was observed many times. This chain connects TRBV4-3 to TRBJ1-1; TRBD1 is a possible D gene (5 bases). The CDR3 has 17 amino acids. V lost 4 bases, J lost 3 bases, and 21 bases lay in between. From germline, CDR1 is LGHNA and CDR2 YSLEER. CDR3 sequence reads: CASSRDGTAIGYTEAFF. CDR3 coding DNA: TGCGCCAGCAGCCGAGATGGGACCGCAATTGGGTACACTGAAGCTTTCTTT.

Many counts were recorded for this clonotype. The chain couples TRBV5-1 to TRBJ2-1; 7 bases are a match to TRBD2. Germline CDR1 and CDR2: SGHRS and YFSETQ. This CDR3 spans 19 amino acids. V shed 3 bases and J 8 bases; nucleotides not matched to a gene: 23. DNA of the CDR3: TGCGCCAGCAGCTCCCGAGTAGTGGGCCGGGGAGGGGATGTCGATGAGCAGTTCTTC. Its translation is CASSSRVVGRGGDVDEQFF.

The table lists this clonotype with many counts. Here the CDR3 DNA reads TGCGCCAGCAGCCAAGTTCAGGGGGCGGCCCAGCCCCAGCATTTT. It yields the protein CASSQVQGAAQPQHF. This chain uses TRBV4-1 with TRBJ1-5, with 8 bases fitting TRBD1. The length of the CDR3 is 15 residues. The V segment lost 1 base and the J segment 7 bases; nucleotides outside the gene matches: 6. Germline CDR1 is MGHRA and CDR2 is YSYEKL.

This clonotype was seen repeatedly, ten times or more. The V gene is TRBV15, the J gene TRBJ1-2; D remains unclear. Trimming removed 0 bases from V and 8 bases from J, with 10 bases in between. The CDR3 consists of 13 residues. The germline V gene has CDR1 LNHNV and CDR2 YYDKDF (reference sequence). CDR3 sequence: CATSRDQKGGYTF. DNA of the CDR3: TGTGCCACCAGCAGAGATCAGAAGGGAGGCTACACCTTC.